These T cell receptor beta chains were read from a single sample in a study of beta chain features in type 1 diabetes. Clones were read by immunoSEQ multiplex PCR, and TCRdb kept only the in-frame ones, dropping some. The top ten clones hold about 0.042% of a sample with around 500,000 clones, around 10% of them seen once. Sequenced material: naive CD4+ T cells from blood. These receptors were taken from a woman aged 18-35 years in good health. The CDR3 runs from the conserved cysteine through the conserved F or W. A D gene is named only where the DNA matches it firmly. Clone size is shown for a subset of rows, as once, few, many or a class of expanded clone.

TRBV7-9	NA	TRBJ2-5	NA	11	CASSLGVSQYF	TGTGCCAGCAGCTTAGGAGTTTCCCAGTACTTC
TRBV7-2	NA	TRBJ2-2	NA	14	CASTNNPNTGELFF	TGTGCCAGCACGAACAACCCGAACACCGGGGAGCTGTTTTTT
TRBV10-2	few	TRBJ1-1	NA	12	CASSDVNTEAFF	TGCGCCAGCAGTGACGTGAACACTGAAGCTTTCTTT
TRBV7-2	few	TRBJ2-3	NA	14	CASTPQWGTDTQYF	TGTGCCAGCACCCCTCAATGGGGCACAGATACGCAGTATTTT
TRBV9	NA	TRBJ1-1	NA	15	CASSVRPGLNTEAFF	TGTGCCAGCAGCGTAAGACCAGGGCTGAACACTGAAGCTTTCTTT
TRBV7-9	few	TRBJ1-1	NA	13	CASSPGHVTEAFF	TGTGCCAGCAGTCCCGGTCACGTGACTGAAGCTTTCTTT
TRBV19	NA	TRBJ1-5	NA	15	CASSPGSWPGRPQHF	TGTGCCAGTAGTCCCGGAAGCTGGCCAGGTCGGCCACAGCATTTT
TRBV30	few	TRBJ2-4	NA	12	CAGRFPKNIQYF	TGTGCAGGGCGTTTCCCAAAAAACATTCAGTACTTC
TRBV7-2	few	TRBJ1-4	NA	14	CASSFRAGDEKLFF	TGTGCCAGCAGCTTTAGGGCAGGAGATGAAAAACTGTTTTTT
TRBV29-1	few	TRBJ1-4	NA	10	CSPGEEKLFF	TGCAGCCCCGGTGAGGAAAAACTGTTTTTT
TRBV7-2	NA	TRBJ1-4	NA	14	CASSRDRTNEKLFF	TGTGCCAGCAGCAGAGACAGGACGAATGAAAAACTGTTTTTT
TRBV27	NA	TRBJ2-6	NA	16	CASSLFGLSGANVLTF	TGTGCCAGCAGTTTGTTCGGCCTCTCTGGGGCCAACGTCCTGACTTTC
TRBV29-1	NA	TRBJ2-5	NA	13	CSVRLGKGGTQYF	TGCAGCGTCCGACTTGGGAAGGGAGGGACCCAGTACTTC
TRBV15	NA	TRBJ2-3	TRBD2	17	CATNKLAGPNSTDTQYF	TGTGCCACCAACAAACTAGCGGGACCCAATAGCACAGATACGCAGTATTTT
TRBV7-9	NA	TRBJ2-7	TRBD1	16	CASSLTPGQAGHEQYF	TGTGCCAGCAGCCTGACCCCGGGACAGGCCGGACACGAGCAGTACTTC
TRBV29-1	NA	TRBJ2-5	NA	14	CSVVVGTFQETQYF	TGCAGCGTTGTAGTAGGGACATTCCAAGAGACCCAGTACTTC
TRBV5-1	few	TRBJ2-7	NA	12	CASSLAPGEQYF	TGCGCCAGCAGCTTGGCCCCTGGCGAGCAGTACTTC
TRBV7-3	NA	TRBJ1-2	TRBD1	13	CASSPNRGDGYTF	TGTGCCAGCAGCCCCAACAGGGGTGATGGCTACACCTTC
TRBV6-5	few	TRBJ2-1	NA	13	CASSYPSGNEQFF	TGTGCCAGCAGTTACCCCTCCGGCAATGAGCAGTTCTTC
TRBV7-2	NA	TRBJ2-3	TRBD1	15	CASSPTGDRADTQYF	TGTGCCAGCAGCCCGACAGGGGACCGAGCAGATACGCAGTATTTT
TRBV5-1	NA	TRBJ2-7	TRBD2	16	CASSSLLAGAGEEQYF	TGCGCCAGCAGCTCCCTCCTAGCGGGGGCTGGTGAAGAGCAGTACTTC
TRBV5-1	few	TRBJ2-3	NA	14	CASSSGTSTDTQYF	TGCGCCAGCAGCTCTGGGACTAGCACAGATACGCAGTATTTT
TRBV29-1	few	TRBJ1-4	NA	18	CSVVVGGAGAADNEKLFF	TGCAGCGTTGTAGTGGGTGGGGCAGGGGCTGCCGACAATGAAAAACTGTTTTTT
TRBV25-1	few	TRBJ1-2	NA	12	CASNRDGYGYTF	TGTGCCAGCAATAGGGACGGCTATGGCTACACCTTC
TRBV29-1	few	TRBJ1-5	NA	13	CSVGQGLNQPQHF	TGCAGCGTTGGGCAGGGACTCAATCAGCCCCAGCATTTT
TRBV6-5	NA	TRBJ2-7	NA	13	CASSSSVKSGQYF	TGTGCCAGCAGTTCTAGCGTGAAGAGTGGGCAGTACTTC
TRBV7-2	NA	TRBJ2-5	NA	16	CASSPGQPLYQETQYF	TGTGCCAGCAGCCCCGGACAACCCTTATACCAAGAGACCCAGTACTTC
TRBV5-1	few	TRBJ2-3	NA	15	CASSLAPGGTDTQYF	TGCGCCAGCAGCTTGGCTCCTGGTGGCACAGATACGCAGTATTTT
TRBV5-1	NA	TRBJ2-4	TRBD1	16	CASSSEYRDRGNIQYF	TGCGCCAGCAGCTCAGAGTACCGGGACAGGGGAAACATTCAGTACTTC
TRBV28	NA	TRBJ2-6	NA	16	CASSSPGWAGANVLTF	TGTGCCAGCAGTTCGCCAGGGTGGGCTGGGGCCAACGTCCTGACTTTC
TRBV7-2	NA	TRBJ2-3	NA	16	CASSLRRGLSTDTQYF	TGTGCCAGCAGCTTACGGAGGGGCCTATCCACAGATACGCAGTATTTT
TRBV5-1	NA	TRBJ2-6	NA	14	CASSLLTGANVLTF	TGCGCCAGCAGCTTGTTAACTGGGGCCAACGTCCTGACTTTC
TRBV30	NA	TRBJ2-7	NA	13	CAWGTGPGYEQYF	TGTGCCTGGGGAACAGGGCCAGGCTACGAGCAGTACTTC
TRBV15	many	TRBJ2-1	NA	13	CATSRDRYNEQFF	TGTGCCACCAGCAGAGACAGGTACAATGAGCAGTTCTTC
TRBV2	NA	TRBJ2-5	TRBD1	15	CASSTDRGLQETQYF	TGTGCCAGCAGTACCGACAGGGGGCTGCAAGAGACCCAGTACTTC
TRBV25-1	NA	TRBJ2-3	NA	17	CASSDVEWGTQGDTQYF	TGTGCCAGCAGTGACGTGGAGTGGGGAACACAGGGAGATACGCAGTATTTT
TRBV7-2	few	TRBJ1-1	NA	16	CASSYDRVLGNTEAFF	TGTGCCAGCAGCTACGACCGGGTCCTAGGGAACACTGAAGCTTTCTTT
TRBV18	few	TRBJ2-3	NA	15	CASSPGRGSTDTQYF	TGTGCCAGCTCACCCGGCAGGGGCTCCACAGATACGCAGTATTTT
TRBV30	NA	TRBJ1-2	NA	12	CAWSSPVRGYTF	TGTGCCTGGAGTTCCCCGGTTCGTGGCTACACCTTC
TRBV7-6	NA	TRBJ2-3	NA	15	CASSLVAGAGDTQYF	TGTGCCAGCAGCTTAGTTGCGGGGGCCGGAGATACGCAGTATTTT
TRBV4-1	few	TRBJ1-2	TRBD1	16	CASSQGATGPNYGYTF	TGCGCCAGCAGCCAAGGGGCGACAGGGCCGAACTATGGCTACACCTTC
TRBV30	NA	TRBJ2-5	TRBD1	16	CAWSAQVPGQGAVEYF	TGTGCCTGGAGTGCTCAGGTCCCGGGACAGGGGGCGGTGGAGTACTTC
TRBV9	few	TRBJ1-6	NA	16	CASSERISSYNSPLHF	TGTGCCAGCAGCGAGCGGATTAGCTCCTATAATTCACCCCTCCACTTT
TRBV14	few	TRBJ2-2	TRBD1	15	CASSPRDRYTGELFF	TGTGCCAGCAGCCCCCGGGACAGGTACACCGGGGAGCTGTTTTTT